These T cell receptor beta chains were read from a single sample in a study of shared clonotypes between healthy human individuals. Using immunoSEQ multiplex PCR, the repertoire was profiled, and TCRdb retains in-frame clones only, with some absent. Of roughly 700,000 clones listed, around 74% are singletons. The material sequenced was memory CD4+ T cells sorted from blood. The origin of the receptors is a woman aged 25 to 39 in good health. CDR3s include the opening cysteine and the closing phenylalanine or tryptophan. Each record gives: clone size, D gene, V gene, J gene, CDR3 DNA, CDR3 protein. A D gene is named only where the DNA matches it firmly. Clone size appears in some rows only: once, few, many, or a class for an expanded clone.

>-|TRBD2|TRBV18|TRBJ2-7
TGTGCCAGCTCACCCGGGGCGGGGGACGAGCAGTACTTC
CASSPGAGDEQYF
>-|-|TRBV5-4|TRBJ2-7
TGTGCCAGCAGCTTGGGTGGCAGCTCCTACGAGCAGTACTTC
CASSLGGSSYEQYF
>-|TRBD2|TRBV7-2|TRBJ2-7
TGTGCCAGCAGGAGAATGGGGACTAGCGGGATTATCGAGCAGTACTTC
CASRRMGTSGIIEQYF
>few|TRBD1|TRBV18|TRBJ2-4
TGTGCCAGCTCACCCCCTCCAGACAGGGTGAGCATTCAGTACTTC
CASSPPPDRVSIQYF
>-|TRBD2|TRBV28|TRBJ2-5
TGTGCCAGCAGTATCACGACTAGCGGGAGCGAGACCCAGTACTTC
CASSITTSGSETQYF
>-|-|TRBV30|TRBJ2-1
TGTGCCTGGAGTAGGGACCAAGCCCAATCTGAGCAGTTCTTC
CAWSRDQAQSEQFF
>-|-|TRBV29-1|TRBJ2-4
TGCAGCGTCGGGACCGCCGGGGCCAAAAACATTCAGTACTTC
CSVGTAGAKNIQYF
>-|-|TRBV19|TRBJ1-1
TGTGCCAGTAGTATTGGGGGCAGGGGCACTGAAGCTTTCTTT
CASSIGGRGTEAFF
>-|-|TRBV28|TRBJ1-1
TGTGCCAGCAGTCCGCGTGGGAAGAAGAACACTGAAGCTTTCTTT
CASSPRGKKNTEAFF
>-|TRBD1|TRBV11-2|TRBJ1-2
TGTGCCAGCAGCTTAGGACAGGGTGAGGGCTACACCTTC
CASSLGQGEGYTF
>few|-|TRBV11-2|TRBJ2-3
TGTGCCAGCAGCATCTTCACAGATACGCAGTATTTT
CASSIFTDTQYF
>-|TRBD2|TRBV7-2|TRBJ2-7
TGTGCCAGCAGCTTCCTAGCGGGTCCCTACGAGCAGTACTTC
CASSFLAGPYEQYF
>-|TRBD1|TRBV12-5|TRBJ2-2
TGTGCTAGTGGTTTGTACAGGGGTACCACCGGGGAGCTGTTTTTT
CASGLYRGTTGELFF
>-|TRBD2|TRBV6-1|TRBJ2-7
TGTGCCAGCAGTCAGACTAGCGGTTACTACGAGCAGTACTTC
CASSQTSGYYEQYF
>-|-|TRBV18|TRBJ1-1
TGTGCCACCAGCGCAGGAAACACTGAAGCTTTCTTT
CATSAGNTEAFF
>-|-|TRBV18|TRBJ1-3
TGTGCCAGCTCTCCCGCGGCGGGACGCTCTGGAAACACCATATATTTT
CASSPAAGRSGNTIYF
>-|TRBD2|TRBV14|TRBJ2-7
TGTGCCAGCAGCCAATTGGCTAGCGGGAGTCGGTTCGGCGAGCAGTACTTC
CASSQLASGSRFGEQYF
>few|-|TRBV10-3|TRBJ2-3
TGTGCCATCAGAGAGGGGGACACAGATACGCAGTATTTT
CAIREGDTDTQYF
>many|TRBD2|TRBV11-1|TRBJ2-7
TGTGCCAGCAGCCTCCAGCGGGACTCCTACGAGCAGTACTTC
CASSLQRDSYEQYF
>-|-|TRBV6-1|TRBJ2-3
TGTGCCAGCAGTGAAGCGCTGGGGTGGCCGAACACAGATACGCAGTATTTT
CASSEALGWPNTDTQYF
>-|-|TRBV28|TRBJ2-7
TGTGCCAGCAGTTTCGGGCCCTACGAGCAGTACTTC
CASSFGPYEQYF
>-|TRBD1|TRBV25-1|TRBJ1-5
TGTGCCAGTAATGCCGGGACAGGGTTCCAGCCCCAGCATTTT
CASNAGTGFQPQHF
>-|TRBD1|TRBV14|TRBJ1-2
TGTGCCAGCAGCCAAGCATCGGGACAGGATAATGGCTACACCTTC
CASSQASGQDNGYTF
>-|-|TRBV28|TRBJ2-3
TGTGCCAGCAGCGTCAGTACTCCGAGGGATACGCAGTATTTT
CASSVSTPRDTQYF
>-|TRBD1|TRBV27|TRBJ2-7
TGTGCCAGCAGGATCCCGTCATCGGGACAGGAGACTTCCTACGAGCAGTACTTC
CASRIPSSGQETSYEQYF
>-|-|TRBV18|TRBJ2-1
TGTGCCAGCTCACCACCCTCCGGGGGCGGCTCCTACAATGAGCAGTTCTTC
CASSPPSGGGSYNEQFF
>-|TRBD2|TRBV11-2|TRBJ2-7
TGTGCCAGCAGCATCGGGACTAGCATCTACGAGCAGTACTTC
CASSIGTSIYEQYF
>-|-|TRBV27|TRBJ2-7
TGTGCCAGCAGTCCGATCTCGGGACTTCCCTCCGAGCAGTACTTC
CASSPISGLPSEQYF
>few|TRBD1|TRBV15|TRBJ2-6
TGTGCCACCAAGGGGGCAGGGGCCAACGTCCTGACTTTC
CATKGAGANVLTF
>-|TRBD1|TRBV19|TRBJ2-5
TGTGCCAGTAGTTGGACAGGGAAGCAAGAGACCCAGTACTTC
CASSWTGKQETQYF
>-|TRBD1|TRBV28|TRBJ1-2
TGTGCCAGCAGTTTAGGCGGGACAGGTGCCAATGGCTACACCTTC
CASSLGGTGANGYTF
>-|-|TRBV30|TRBJ2-5
TGTGCCTGGAGGTCCGGGACGCAAGAGACCCAGTACTTC
CAWRSGTQETQYF
>once|TRBD1|TRBV10-1|TRBJ1-2
TGCGCCAGCAGTCCCGGACAGGGGCCTGGCTACACCTTC
CASSPGQGPGYTF
>-|TRBD1|TRBV18|TRBJ1-1
TGTGCCAGCTCACCCCAGGGACAGCCTAATGAAGCTTTCTTT
CASSPQGQPNEAFF
>-|-|TRBV14|TRBJ2-3
TGTGCCAGCAGCCAACTTTCAGATACGCAGTATTTT
CASSQLSDTQYF
>-|-|TRBV6-6|TRBJ1-1
TGTGCCAGCAGGACGGCCACGCAGTACACTGAAGCTTTCTTT
CASRTATQYTEAFF
>-|-|TRBV5-1|TRBJ2-1
TGCGCCAGCAGCTTCGGACAGTCCGGAGGGGAGCAGTTCTTC
CASSFGQSGGEQFF
>-|-|TRBV4-1|TRBJ1-2
TGCGCCAGCAGCCAAGTCGGAGCAGGCCGGGGCTACACCTTC
CASSQVGAGRGYTF
>-|-|TRBV11-2|TRBJ2-7
TGTGCCAGCAGCCGTTTACAGGGCTACGAGCAGTACTTC
CASSRLQGYEQYF
>-|TRBD2|TRBV9|TRBJ2-3
TGTGCCAGCAGCAAAAACCTAGCGGGAGATGCTAGCACAGATACGCAGTATTTT
CASSKNLAGDASTDTQYF
>-|-|TRBV6-1|TRBJ2-5
TGTGCCAGCAGTGAAAGTGGTGGCAGTTGGGGAAGGGAGACCCAGTACTTC
CASSESGGSWGRETQYF
>once|-|TRBV4-2|TRBJ2-7
TGTGCCAGCAGCCAAGATTGGGGGCGGGGTTCCTACGAGCAGTACTTC
CASSQDWGRGSYEQYF
>-|-|TRBV5-1|TRBJ1-1
TGCGCCAGCAGCAATGAACTTAGCGGGTCTGAAGCTTTCTTT
CASSNELSGSEAFF
>-|-|TRBV11-2|TRBJ2-2
TGTGCCAGCAGCTTAGGAGGCAGGAACACCGGGGAGCTGTTTTTT
CASSLGGRNTGELFF
>-|-|TRBV4-1|TRBJ1-3
TGCGCCAGCAGCCAAGGAAATATACAGGGCCCCGGAAACACCATATATTTT
CASSQGNIQGPGNTIYF
>-|-|TRBV6-5|TRBJ2-7
TGTGCCAGCAGTTACTCGGTCAGGGGATTGGTCTACGAGCAGTACTTC
CASSYSVRGLVYEQYF